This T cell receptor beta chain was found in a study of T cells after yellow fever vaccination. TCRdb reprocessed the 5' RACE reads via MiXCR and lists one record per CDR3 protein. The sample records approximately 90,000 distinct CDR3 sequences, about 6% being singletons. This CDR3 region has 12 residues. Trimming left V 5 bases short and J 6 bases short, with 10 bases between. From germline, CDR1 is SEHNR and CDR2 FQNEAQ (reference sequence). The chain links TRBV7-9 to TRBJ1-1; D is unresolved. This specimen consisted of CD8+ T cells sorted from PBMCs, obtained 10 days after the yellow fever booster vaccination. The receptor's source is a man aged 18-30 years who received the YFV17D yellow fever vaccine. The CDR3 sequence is CASSGLGAEAFF. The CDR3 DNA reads TGTGCCAGCAGCGGACTCGGCGCTGAAGCTTTCTTT.